The present T cell receptor (beta chain) was sequenced within a study of blood T cell repertoires in COVID-19 (dated by TCRdb to about 2020). Some background on the complete study: The collaborator samples originated in the United States, Italy and Spain and spanned the acute and convalescent phases of COVID-19. The material from the prospective study consisted of cDNA or gDNA derived from T cells, B-cell-depleted T cells, or PBMCs. Deeply sampled blood TCRbeta repertoires from subjects exposed to, actively infected with, or recovered from COVID-19 were included in the dataset. A freely available public database, intended as a resource for researchers studying the immune response to SARS-CoV-2, is where the repertoires were released. The samples were drawn from two sources: the first 160 participants of the ongoing ImmuneRACE study, and 950 to 1,500 subjects contributed by 6 global collaborators. A de-identified subject ID, COVID-19 status, age in years and sex were almost always included in the sample metadata. Where available, HLA class I and class II types were taken from metadata supplied by the sample provider and were not determined by assay-based typing.

The immunoSEQ Assay, a bias-controlled multiplex PCR, was used to amplify TCRbeta CDR3 regions from genomic DNA. Turning to the authors' computational methods: Within the assay, amplification of reference gene primers was used to estimate how many nucleated cells each sample contained. Sequence reads were collapsed and filtered to measure the absolute abundance of every unique TCRbeta CDR3 rearrangement. Productive Simpson clonality was computed per sample as the square root of Simpson's diversity index over productive rearrangements. TCRdb stores this immuneACCESS table with in-frame sequences only. Part of the clones is absent; in the studies checked, under half of the shortfall reflects unresolved V genes, and no reason is known for the rest. V and J calls and clone size follow that table, whereas D and trimming were derived from the DNA. Recorded for this sample are over 90,000 clones; approximately 90% of them occurred a single time. The top ten clonotypes cover approximately 2% of the sample.

Whole blood was collected in K2EDTA tubes by collaborating institutions according to the institutions' own protocols. Collaborator samples were shipped for TCRbeta analysis as frozen whole blood, isolated PBMCs, or DNA extracted from either sample type. V was cut back by 7 bases and J by 5 bases, leaving a gap of 15 bases between them. The CDR3 goes from the cysteine to the phenylalanine over 13 residues. Left in the record is the CDR3 DNA by itself, 39 bases read in frame from the first base. The germline V gene provides CDR1 ENHRY and CDR2 SYGVKD. Remarks on this clone: No antigen is known for it. Qualities for individual bases were not recorded, and no much larger clone is one base off.

The research as a whole found: The amount of clinical and demographic metadata varied by source and participant and was provided uncurated.

The sample consisted of peripheral blood. This TCR was sampled from a man aged 45 to 65 with active COVID-19. The chain is assembled from TRBV10-3 and TRBJ2-7; the D gene is possibly TRBD2, with 6 bases matching. The CDR3 here reads CAIKVGGGDEQYF. The DNA reads TGTGCCATCAAAGTCGGTGGAGGGGACGAGCAGTACTTC.